One and the same sample provided the 16 T cell receptor beta chains below, sequenced in a study of blood T cell repertoires in COVID-19. Sequenced by immunoSEQ multiplex PCR; TCRdb stores in-frame clones only, minus some. Among about 170,000 clones listed, more than 65% were seen once. Specimen: peripheral blood. The source of these receptors is a man between 70 and 80 years old with active or convalescent COVID-19.

The DNA for the CDR3 is TGTGCCAGCACCGTCAGGGGGTTTGAGCAGTACTTC. Translating it yields CASTVRGFEQYF. V and J are TRBV28 and TRBJ2-7, with 7 bases matching TRBD1. The CDR3 consists of 12 residues. V lost 7 bases, J lost 7 bases, and 7 bases stayed unmatched. CDR1 is MDHEN and CDR2 is SYDVKM in the germline V gene.

The gene calls are TRBV6-5 and TRBJ1-4; no clear D gene. This CDR3 is 15 amino acids long. V lost 6 bases and J lost 1, with 12 bases in between. Germline values: CDR1 MNHEY, CDR2 SVGAGI. CDR3 loop: CASSVLGETNEKLFF. The CDR3 bases are TGTGCCAGCAGCGTCCTCGGGGAAACTAATGAAAAACTGTTTTTT.

This clone was observed once. The chain employs TRBV6-5 and TRBJ1-6; 8 bases match TRBD1. The J segment lost 4 bases and the V segment lost 7 bases, leaving 6 bases of the junction unmatched. The CDR3 is made up of 15 amino acids. From germline, CDR1 is MNHEY and CDR2 SVGAGI. DNA for the CDR3: TGTGCCAGCACCAGGACAGGGATTTATAATTCACCCCTCCACTTT. As protein: CASTRTGIYNSPLHF.

The genes are TRBV5-4 and TRBJ1-2; D gene ambiguous. V was shortened by 0 bases and J by 4 bases, with 7 bases between the two germline ends. Germline assignment: CDR1 SGHNT and CDR2 YYREEE (reference sequence). CDR3 length equals 13 residues. The CDR3 bases are TGTGCCAGCAGCTTGGTCCCCATCTATGGCTACACCTTC. Encoded protein: CASSLVPIYGYTF.

V usage is TRBV14 and J usage is TRBJ2-3, with TRBD1 as a possible D gene (6 bases). CDR3 size: 15 residues. The V gene's germline CDR1 is SGHDN and CDR2 FVKESK. Between the trimmed V and J ends, which lost 3 bases and 3 bases, there was a span of 13 bases. This CDR3 is CASSHPRQETDTQYF. CDR3 bases: TGTGCCAGCAGCCACCCCAGACAGGAGACAGATACGCAGTATTTT. Complete variable domain (other parts from reference TRBV14 and TRBJ2-3): EAGVTQFPSHSVIEKGQTVTLRCDPISGHDNLYWYRRVMGKEIKFLLHFVKESKQDESGMPNNRFLAERTGGTYSTLKVQPAELEDSGVYFCASSHPRQETDTQYFGPGTRLTVL.

This rearrangement joins TRBV5-8 to TRBJ2-1; D uncertain. The CDR3 length is 15 residues. Per the germline V gene, CDR1 is SGHTS and CDR2 is YDEGEE. V lost 0 bases and J lost 3, with 10 bases in between. Here the CDR3 reads CASSLARHGYNEQFF. The CDR3 bases are TGTGCCAGCAGCTTGGCCAGGCACGGCTACAATGAGCAGTTCTTC.

CDR3 in amino acids: CATSRRQVRADTQYF. The CDR3 DNA reads as TGTGCCACCAGCAGAAGACAGGTACGCGCAGATACGCAGTATTTT. The V call is TRBV15, the J call TRBJ2-3, with D maybe TRBD1 (6 bases). Between the trimmed V and J ends, which lost 2 bases and 4 bases, there was a span of 13 bases. The CDR3 runs 15 residues. CDR1 LNHNV and CDR2 YYDKDF come from the germline V gene (reference sequence).

The rearrangement uses TRBV9 and TRBJ2-1, with 15 bases identical to TRBD2. Trimming at V came to 3 bases and at J to 9 bases, leaving 4 bases not matched to a gene. The germline CDR1 and CDR2 sequences are SGDLS and YYNGEE. The CDR3 has 15 amino acids. For the CDR3, the DNA is TGTGCCAGCAGCGGAGGACTAGCGGGAGGGCCTGAGCAGTTCTTC. It specifies CASSGGLAGGPEQFF. The full variable domain, with the rest looked up from reference TRBV9 and TRBJ2-1, is DSGVTQTPKHLITATGQRVTLRCSPRSGDLSVYWYQQSLDQGLQFLIQYYNGEERAKGNILERFSAQQFPDLHSELNLSSLELGDSALYFCASSGGLAGGPEQFFGPGTRLTVL.

CDR3 in amino acids: CASSPRGVVRAEAFF. Written as DNA, the CDR3 is TGTGCCAGCAGCCCCAGGGGGGTTGTCAGGGCCGAAGCTTTCTTT. The genes are TRBV7-9 and TRBJ1-1; TRBD1 agrees at 7 bases. Losses at the gene ends were 5 bases for V and 8 bases for J; bases not matched to a gene: 14. Looked up from germline, CDR1 is SEHNR and CDR2 is FQNEAQ (reference sequence). The CDR3 has 15 amino acids.

The rearrangement links TRBV28 to TRBJ2-1; TRBD1 aligns across 9 bases. The CDR3 covers 17 residues. The J segment lost 7 bases and the V segment lost 0 bases, leaving 10 bases of the junction unmatched. The germline CDR1 and CDR2 sequences are MDHEN and SYDVKM. CDR3 nucleotide sequence: TGTGCCAGCAGTTTATGGCAAACAGGGGGCAGCTGGAATGAGCAGTTCTTC. This gives the protein CASSLWQTGGSWNEQFF.

The chain recombines TRBV3-1 (or the pseudogene TRBV3-2) with TRBJ2-7, with 9 bases that match TRBD1. This CDR3 is 14 amino acids long. The germline V gene encodes CDR1 LGHDT and CDR2 YNNKEL (reference sequence). Germline trimming cut 4 bases from V and 5 bases from J; bases unmatched to any gene: 6. The CDR3: CASSRPGQGNEQYF. The CDR3 DNA follows: TGTGCCAGCAGCCGACCGGGACAGGGTAACGAGCAGTACTTC.

The rearrangement joins TRBV5-5 to TRBJ2-2; D gene unclear. V was pared by 3 bases and J by 3 bases, with 6 bases between. This CDR3 comprises 13 residues. Germline CDR1 and CDR2: SGHKS and YYEKEE (reference sequence). CDR3 DNA sequence: TGTGCCAGCAGCTCTCAGGACACCGGGGAGCTGTTTTTT. Translated: CASSSQDTGELFF.

V gene TRBV11-3 combines with J gene TRBJ2-7; D is unresolved. This CDR3 spans 12 amino acids. In germline, CDR1 is SGHNT, CDR2 YENEEA. The germline V and J ends were trimmed by 1 base and 6 bases, with 7 bases remaining between them. In nucleotides, the CDR3 is TGTGCCAGCAGCTTAGGTCCCGGCGAGCAGTACTTC. This codes for CASSLGPGEQYF.

The J gene is TRBJ2-3, the V gene TRBV5-8; 7 nucleotides agree with TRBD2. V dropped 4 bases and J dropped 5; count of bases not matched to a gene: 10. Germline CDR1 SGHTS, CDR2 YDEGEE. This CDR3 has 15 amino acids. CDR3 sequence: CASSRRDYRGDTQYF. CDR3 nucleotides: TGTGCCAGCAGCCGCCGGGACTACAGAGGAGATACGCAGTATTTT.

This rearrangement joins TRBV15 to TRBJ1-4, with unresolved D. CDR1 and CDR2 (germline): LNHNV, YYDKDF (reference sequence). The CDR3 contains 13 residues. V lost 0 bases to trimming and J lost 8 bases, with 7 bases between them. The CDR3 reads CATSREGGEKLFF. CDR3 bases: TGTGCCACCAGCAGAGAGGGAGGGGAAAAACTGTTTTTT.

This chain joins TRBV9 and TRBJ1-6; 7 nucleotides match TRBD1. Germline V lookup: CDR1 SGDLS, CDR2 YYNGEE. The CDR3 covers 15 residues. Unmatched junction bases numbered 7, after V lost 3 bases and J lost 7 bases. CDR3 sequence reads: CASSDRQGSNSPLHF. In nucleotides, the CDR3 is TGTGCCAGCAGCGACAGACAGGGCTCGAATTCACCCCTCCACTTT.